Sequencing of this TCR beta chain was carried out in a study of T cell changes during pregnancy in multiple sclerosis. The CDR3 length is 13 residues. CDR1 MRHNA and CDR2 SNTAGT come from the germline V gene. The V segment lost 3 bases and the J segment 5 bases; nucleotides outside the gene matches: 3. Assay used: immunoSEQ multiplex PCR; TCRdb lists only in-frame clones, some missing. The table records roughly 74,000 clones, about 85% of them present only once. The source material was peripheral blood, sampled before pregnancy. The chain couples TRBV6-4 to TRBJ1-2, with 7 bases aligning to TRBD1. The clonotype was recovered from a female donor with multiple sclerosis, enrolled in a pregnancy study. The CDR3 DNA is TGTGCCAGCAGTGAAGGGGGACAGTATGGCTACACCTTC. Its translation is CASSEGGQYGYTF.